The TCR beta chain described here comes from a study of vaccination and CD4 T cells after COVID-19. In regard to this clonotype: What it binds is unknown.

The CDR3 runs 16 residues. CDR1 and CDR2 (germline): SGHNT, YYREEE (reference sequence). Trimming took 4 bases from V and 4 from J, leaving 17 bases between them. Once obtained from cultured CD4+ T cells, the DNA was sequenced using the Oncomine TCR Beta short-read assay. TCRdb re-called the PCR reads through MiXCR, storing one row per CDR3 protein. This table has 3,500 to 5,000 distinct CDR3 sequences, roughly 60% appearing once. Stated treatment: approximately nine-day PBMC culture with coronavirus spike peptide pools or control peptides (ViraFEST assay). These CD4+ T cells came from an unexposed donor, sampled before the COVID-19 pandemic (2011-2018).

The chain joins TRBV5-4 to TRBJ1-4, with a tentative D call TRBD1 (5 bases). The sequenced sample was CD4+ T cells from blood, cultured in vitro. This TCR came from a human donor in good health. The CDR3 DNA follows: TGTGCCAGCAGCCTTACCCAGGGACTGCTTAATGAAAAACTGTTTTTT. This translates into CASSLTQGLLNEKLFF.